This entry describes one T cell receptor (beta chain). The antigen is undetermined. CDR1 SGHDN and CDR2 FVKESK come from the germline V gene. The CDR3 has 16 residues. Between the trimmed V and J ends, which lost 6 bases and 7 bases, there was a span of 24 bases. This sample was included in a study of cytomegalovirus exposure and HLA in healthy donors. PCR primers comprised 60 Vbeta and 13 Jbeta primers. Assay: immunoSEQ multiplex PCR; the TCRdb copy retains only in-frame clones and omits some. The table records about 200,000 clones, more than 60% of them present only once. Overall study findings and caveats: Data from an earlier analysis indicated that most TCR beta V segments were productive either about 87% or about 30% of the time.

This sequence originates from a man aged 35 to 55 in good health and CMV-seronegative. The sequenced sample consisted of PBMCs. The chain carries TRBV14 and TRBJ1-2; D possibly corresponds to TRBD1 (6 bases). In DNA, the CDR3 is TGTGCCAGCAGTTTGGACAGTGGTTCTGCTCGGTTTGGCTACACCTTC. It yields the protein CASSLDSGSARFGYTF.